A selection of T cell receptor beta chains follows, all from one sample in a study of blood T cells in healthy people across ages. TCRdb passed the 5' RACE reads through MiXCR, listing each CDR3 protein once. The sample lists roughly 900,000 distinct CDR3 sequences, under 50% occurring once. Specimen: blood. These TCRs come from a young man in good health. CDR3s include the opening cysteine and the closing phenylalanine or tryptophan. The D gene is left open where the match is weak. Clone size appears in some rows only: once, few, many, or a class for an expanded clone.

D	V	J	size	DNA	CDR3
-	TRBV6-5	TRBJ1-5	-	TGTGCCAGCAGTTACTCGTCGGAAAGCAATCAGCCCCAGCATTTT	CASSYSSESNQPQHF
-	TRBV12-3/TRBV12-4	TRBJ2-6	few	TGTGCCAGCAGTTTGCCGGAGGCCAACGTCCTGACTTTC	CASSLPEANVLTF
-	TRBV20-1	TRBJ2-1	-	TGCAGTGCTAGAGTGGCGAATGAGCAGTTCTTC	CSARVANEQFF
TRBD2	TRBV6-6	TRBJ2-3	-	TGTGCCAGCAGTTTAGGTAGCGGGGACACAGATACGCAGTATTTT	CASSLGSGDTDTQYF
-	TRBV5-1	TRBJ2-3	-	TGCGCCAGCAGCTTGGCCGCGGCAAGCGGCACAGATACGCAGTATTTT	CASSLAAASGTDTQYF
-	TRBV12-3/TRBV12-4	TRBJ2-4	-	TGTGCCAGCAGTCCGGGCGAGGAGAACATTCAGTACTTC	CASSPGEENIQYF
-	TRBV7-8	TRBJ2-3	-	TGTGCAGCCAGGGGGGCTGCAGATACGCAGTATTTT	CAARGAADTQYF
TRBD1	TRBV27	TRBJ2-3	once	TGTGCCAGCAGTCTCAGTCCCGGGACAGGTTCAGTACCAGATACGCAGTATTTT	CASSLSPGTGSVPDTQYF
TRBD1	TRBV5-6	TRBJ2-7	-	TGTGCCAGCAGCTCCACCGGGACAGGGGATTTTTACGAGCAGTACTTC	CASSSTGTGDFYEQYF
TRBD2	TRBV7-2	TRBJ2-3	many	TGTGCCAGCAGCCTCGGACTAGCGGGCACAGATACGCAGTATTTT	CASSLGLAGTDTQYF
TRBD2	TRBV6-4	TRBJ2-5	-	TGTGCCAGCAGTGACTCCAGCGGGGGGGGGTCTGAGCAGTACTTC	CASSDSSGGGSEQYF
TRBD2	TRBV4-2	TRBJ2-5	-	TGTGCCAGCAGCCAAGAAGTAGGCGGGGGAGAGACCCAGTACTTC	CASSQEVGGGETQYF
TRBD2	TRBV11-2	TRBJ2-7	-	TGTGCCAGCAGCTTAGATCTGACTAGCGGAGGGACCGAGCAGTACTTC	CASSLDLTSGGTEQYF
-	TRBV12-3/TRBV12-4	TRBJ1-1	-	TGTGCCAGCGATAACCGGGAGGGCGCCCTTCCTGAAGCTTTCTTT	CASDNREGALPEAFF
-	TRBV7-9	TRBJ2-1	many	TGTGCCGGCCTAGCCCGCTCCTACAATGAGCAGTTCTTC	CAGLARSYNEQFF
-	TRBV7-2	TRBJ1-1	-	TGTGCCAGCAGCCAAGATACACCTATGAACACTGAAGCTTTCTTT	CASSQDTPMNTEAFF
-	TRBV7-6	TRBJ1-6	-	TGTGCCAGCAGCTTAGCGAGAAGGGGTTTAGGGTCACCCCTCCACTTT	CASSLARRGLGSPLHF
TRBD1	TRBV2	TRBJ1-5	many	TGTGCCAGCAATGGACAGGGCAATCAGCCCCAGCATTTT	CASNGQGNQPQHF
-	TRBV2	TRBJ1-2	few	TGTGCCAGCAGTGAGGGGGGCTTGGACTATGGCTACACCTTC	CASSEGGLDYGYTF
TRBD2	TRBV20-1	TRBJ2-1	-	TGCAGTGCGCCCTGGGTTTCCCCGGGACTAGCGGGAGGGTGGTCGGGCAATGAGCAGTTCTTC	CSAPWVSPGLAGGWSGNEQFF
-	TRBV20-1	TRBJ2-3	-	TGCAGTGCTAGCGGGTGCCGACTAGTGAACACAGATACGCAGTATTTT	CSASGCRLVNTDTQYF
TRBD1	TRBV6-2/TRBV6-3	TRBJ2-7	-	TGTGCCAGCAGATATACGACAGGGGGCCCAATCTACGAGCAGTACTTC	CASRYTTGGPIYEQYF
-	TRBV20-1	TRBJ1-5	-	TGCAGTGCTAGCGCCGGGATAGACGATAGCAATCAGCCCCAGCATTTT	CSASAGIDDSNQPQHF
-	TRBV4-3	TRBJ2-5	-	TGCGCCAGCAGCCAAGATTCAGGCCTCCAAGAGACCCAGTACTTC	CASSQDSGLQETQYF
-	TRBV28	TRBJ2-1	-	TGTGCCAGCTTCCCGGGACACAATGAGCAGTTCTTC	CASFPGHNEQFF
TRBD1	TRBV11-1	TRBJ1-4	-	TGTGCCAGCAGTGCGACAGGGGAAAGCGAAAAACTGTTTTTT	CASSATGESEKLFF
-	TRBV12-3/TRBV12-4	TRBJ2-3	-	TGTGCCAGCAGGACCGAAAGCACAGATATGCAGTATTTT	CASRTESTDMQYF
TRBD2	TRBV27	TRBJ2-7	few	TGTGCCAGCAGTTTTCCCGGGAGGGGTGGCGAGCAGTACTTC	CASSFPGRGGEQYF
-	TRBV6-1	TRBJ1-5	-	TGTGCCAGCAGTGAAAGCTACAATCAGCCCCAGCATTTT	CASSESYNQPQHF
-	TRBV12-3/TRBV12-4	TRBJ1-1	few	TGTGCCAGCACAAGCCCGGGGGAGGAAGGGCTAGAAGCTTTCTTT	CASTSPGEEGLEAFF
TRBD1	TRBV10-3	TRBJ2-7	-	TGTGCCATCAGTGAGTCCCAATCCGGGACAGGGGCCTACGAGCAGTACTTC	CAISESQSGTGAYEQYF
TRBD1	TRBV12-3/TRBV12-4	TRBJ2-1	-	TGTGCCAGCAGTCAAACAGGGGGCAATGAGCAGTTCTTC	CASSQTGGNEQFF
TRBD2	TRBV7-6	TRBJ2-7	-	TGTGCCAGCAGCTCCGGGACTAGCGTGAACTCCTACGAGCAGTACTTC	CASSSGTSVNSYEQYF
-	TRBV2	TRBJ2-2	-	TGTGCCAGCAGATCCGGGACGGTAAACACCGGGGAGCTGTTTTTT	CASRSGTVNTGELFF
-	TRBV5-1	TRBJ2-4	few	TGCGCCAGCAGCTTGGGGGAATTGGGCATTCAGTACTTC	CASSLGELGIQYF
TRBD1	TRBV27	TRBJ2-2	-	TGTGCCAGCAGTCCGGGACAGACCACCGGGGAGCTGTTTTTT	CASSPGQTTGELFF
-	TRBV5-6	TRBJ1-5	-	TGTGCCAGCAGCTTGGGGACGCAGCCCCAGCATTTT	CASSLGTQPQHF
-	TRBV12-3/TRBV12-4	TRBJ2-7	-	TGTGCCAGCAGTTCCGGGACAATATTGAATGAGCAGTACTTC	CASSSGTILNEQYF
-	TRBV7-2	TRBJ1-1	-	TGTGCCAGCAGTCGACGAGGGGACACTGAAGCTTTCTTT	CASSRRGDTEAFF
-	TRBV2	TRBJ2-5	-	TGTGCCAGCAAAATTAAGAGGGGAGAGACCCAGTACTTC	CASKIKRGETQYF
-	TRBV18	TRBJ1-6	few	TGTGCCAGCTCACCAGAATACTCCTATAATTCACCCCTCCACTTT	CASSPEYSYNSPLHF
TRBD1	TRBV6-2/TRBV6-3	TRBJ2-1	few	TGTGCCAGCAGCCCGGACAGGGGACGCAACAATGAGCAGTTCTTC	CASSPDRGRNNEQFF
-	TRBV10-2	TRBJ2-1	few	TGCGCCAGCAGTCAGTCCTTGGGGAAGCTAGGAGTTTACAATGAGCAGTTCTTC	CASSQSLGKLGVYNEQFF
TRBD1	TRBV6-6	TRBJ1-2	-	TGTGCCAGCAGTTACTCGAAACAGGGGGCCAACTATGGCTACACCTTC	CASSYSKQGANYGYTF
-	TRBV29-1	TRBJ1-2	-	TGCAGCGTTGTTTTAGGACGAGCCCACTATGGCTACACCTTC	CSVVLGRAHYGYTF
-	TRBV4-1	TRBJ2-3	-	TGCGCCAGCAGCCAAGGTGGGAATCAGGGGCGCACAGATACGCAGTATTTT	CASSQGGNQGRTDTQYF
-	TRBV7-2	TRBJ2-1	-	TGTGCCAGCAGCTTAGCGAGGCCTAGCGTTTACAATGAGCAGTTCTTC	CASSLARPSVYNEQFF
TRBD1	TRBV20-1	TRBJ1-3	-	TGCAGTGCTAGAGACGCCAGGGGGCCGGGAAACACCATATATTTT	CSARDARGPGNTIYF